The 25 T cell receptor beta chains presented below share a single source sample, sequenced in a study of blood T cell repertoires in COVID-19. Here immunoSEQ multiplex PCR was the method, and the copy in TCRdb shows in-frame clones only, minus some. The table lists more than 250,000 clones, nearly 90% of them singletons. The sequenced material came from PBMCs or T cells enriched from blood (not recorded which). These receptor sequences come from a woman aged 25 to 39 who had recovered from COVID-19.

The rearrangement joins TRBV19 to TRBJ2-3; 8 bases map to TRBD1. With V trimmed by 6 bases and J by 3 bases, 17 bases remained unmatched. CDR1 is LNHDA and CDR2 is SQIVND in the germline V gene (reference sequence). The CDR3 totals 18 residues. CDR3 loop: CASSNGTGGSYRTDTQYF. Written as DNA, the CDR3 is TGTGCCAGTAGCAACGGGACAGGCGGGTCTTATAGGACAGATACGCAGTATTTT.

The rearrangement uses TRBV10-2 and TRBJ1-6, with D maybe TRBD1 (5 bases). Per the germline V gene, CDR1 is WSHSY and CDR2 is SAAADI. The ends were cut back, 6 bases at V and 5 bases at J, with 11 bases in the middle. CDR3 length equals 14 residues. CDR3 nucleotide sequence: TGCGCCAGCAGGGAGGGACTGGATAATTCACCCCTCCACTTT. Translation gives CASREGLDNSPLHF.

V is TRBV19 and J is TRBJ2-5; TRBD2 matches at 7 bases. The CDR3 is made up of 14 amino acids. Germline V gene lookup returns CDR1 LNHDA and CDR2 SQIVND (reference sequence). The V and J ends lost 7 bases and 2 bases, in that order; junction bases with no gene match: 7. The CDR3 reads CASKGRGRQETQYF. The DNA for the CDR3 is TGTGCCAGTAAAGGGCGGGGGAGGCAAGAGACCCAGTACTTC.

This chain uses TRBV12-3 or TRBV12-4 with TRBJ1-5; 7 bases are a match to TRBD1. The CDR3 runs to 13 residues. V lost 8 bases to trimming and J lost 9 bases; unmatched junction nucleotides: 10. CDR3 nucleotides: TGTGCCAGCGGAAGGACAGGCGAGGGGCCCCAGCATTTT. Protein sequence: CASGRTGEGPQHF.

The chain has TRBV5-1 and TRBJ2-5; 7 bases align to TRBD1. Germline V gene data show CDR1 as SGHRS and CDR2 as YFSETQ. Germline trimming cut 0 bases from V and 4 bases from J; bases unmatched to any gene: 6. The CDR3 length is 15 residues. The CDR3 coding sequence is TGCGCCAGCAGCTTGGCCATGCGACAGGGAGAGACCCAGTACTTC. As protein: CASSLAMRQGETQYF.

The J gene is TRBJ1-2, the V gene TRBV5-4, with a possible D match to TRBD1 (6 bases). Germline lookup yields CDR1 SGHNT and CDR2 YYREEE (reference sequence). The V and J ends lost 2 bases and 2 bases respectively, with 10 bases between them. The CDR3 is 14 residues long. This CDR3 reads CASSLQQGNYGYTF. CDR3 nucleotides: TGTGCCAGCAGCTTACAACAGGGAAACTATGGCTACACCTTC.

J is TRBJ1-1 and V is TRBV7-2; D unclear. The CDR3 loop spans 12 amino acids. CDR1 and CDR2 from the germline V gene are SGHTA and FQGNSA. Trimming stripped 5 bases from V and 4 bases from J, with 8 bases between. The CDR3 protein is CASSLIITEAFF. In nucleotides, the CDR3 is TGTGCCAGCAGCCTAATAATCACTGAAGCTTTCTTT.

The V and J genes are TRBV18 and TRBJ2-3, with D perhaps matching TRBD1 (5 bases). The V gene lost 1 base and the J gene lost 5 bases, with 13 bases spanning the gap. Looked up from germline, CDR1 is KGHSH and CDR2 is LQKENI. The CDR3 consists of 15 residues. The CDR3: CASSPRGPPGDTQYF. CDR3 sequence (DNA): TGTGCCAGCTCACCACGGGGCCCCCCGGGAGATACGCAGTATTTT.

The chain employs TRBV19 and TRBJ1-2; TRBD1 matches 9 bases. The CDR3 length is 14 residues. Germline CDR1 and CDR2: LNHDA and SQIVND (reference sequence). Trimming at V came to 3 bases and at J to 8 bases, leaving 7 bases not matched to a gene. CDR3: CASSMGDRAGGYTF. The DNA of the CDR3 is TGTGCCAGTAGTATGGGGGACAGGGCTGGCGGCTACACCTTC. The full variable domain, with the rest looked up from reference TRBV19 and TRBJ1-2, is DGGITQSPKYLFRKEGQNVTLSCEQNLNHDAMYWYRQDPGQGLRLIYYSQIVNDFQKGDIAEGYSVSREKKESFPLTVTSAQKNPTAFYLCASSMGDRAGGYTFGSGTRLTVV.

This rearrangement joins TRBV29-1 to TRBJ1-2; 7 nucleotides match TRBD1. The CDR3 loop spans 14 amino acids. CDR1 is SQVTM and CDR2 is ANQGSEA in the germline V gene. The ends lost 6 bases at V and 9 bases at J; junction bases unmatched: 16. The CDR3, as DNA: TGCAGCGTGGGACAGAATGGAGGGTTTTATCGCTACACCTTC. Protein sequence: CSVGQNGGFYRYTF.

This CDR3 is CASIASGEKSNYGYTF. In nucleotides, the CDR3 is TGTGCCAGCATTGCGTCGGGGGAAAAATCTAACTATGGCTACACCTTC. The chain carries TRBV21-1 and TRBJ1-2. TRBV21-1 is designated a pseudogene. CDR3 length equals 16 residues.

The chain uses TRBV28 and TRBJ1-3, with D uncertain. V lost 7 bases to trimming and J lost 0 bases, with 25 bases between them. CDR3 size: 19 residues. CDR1 is MDHEN, CDR2 SYDVKM, per germline. CDR3 DNA sequence: TGTGCCAGCACTGGACCGGGAGAGATACAGATAGGCTCTGGAAACACCATATATTTT. Residues: CASTGPGEIQIGSGNTIYF.

The chain couples TRBV11-2 to TRBJ1-2; a possible D gene is TRBD1 (5 bases). Per germline, CDR1 SGHAT and CDR2 FQNNGV. V gave up 6 bases and J gave up 4 bases, with 15 bases separating them. CDR3 size: 14 residues. The CDR3 here is CASRTAPSFYGYTF. For the CDR3, the DNA is TGTGCCAGCAGGACAGCCCCGAGTTTCTATGGCTACACCTTC.

The chain links TRBV30 to TRBJ1-2; 7 bases agree with TRBD1. The V and J ends lost 2 bases and 2 bases, in that order; junction bases with no gene match: 8. Germline values: CDR1 GTSNPN, CDR2 SVGIG (reference sequence). This CDR3 has 15 residues. The CDR3 bases are TGTGCCTGGAGTCCGAGGACAGGACTCAACTATGGCTACACCTTC. Amino acid sequence: CAWSPRTGLNYGYTF.

This chain uses TRBV14 with TRBJ1-1, with TRBD1 matching over 7 bases. CDR1 and CDR2 (germline): SGHDN, FVKESK. J was trimmed by 1 base and V by 4 bases; bases with no gene match: 6. This CDR3 is 15 amino acids long. Here the CDR3 DNA reads TGTGCCAGCAGCCCTTATAGGGGGCGGAACACTGAAGCTTTCTTT. Translating gives CASSPYRGRNTEAFF.

The chain carries TRBV5-1 and TRBJ1-1, with no clear D. The CDR3 totals 15 residues. Trimming shortened V by 0 bases and J by 5 bases, and 14 bases separated the two germline ends. Germline CDR1 reads SGHRS; CDR2 reads YFSETQ. CDR3 sequence (DNA): TGCGCCAGCAGCTTGGGAGGAGGTGGAGTAACTGAAGCTTTCTTT. It specifies CASSLGGGGVTEAFF.

The rearrangement uses TRBV6-6 and TRBJ2-7, with a possible D match to TRBD1 (5 bases). The length of the CDR3 is 15 residues. Germline loops: CDR1 MNHNY, CDR2 SVGAGI (reference sequence). V was cut by 1 base and J by 3 bases, with 13 bases left in between. The CDR3 here is CASSYLSTEFYEQYF. CDR3 nucleotide sequence: TGTGCCAGCAGTTACTTATCGACAGAATTCTACGAGCAGTACTTC.

This chain connects TRBV6-2 or TRBV6-3 to TRBJ1-5, with TRBD1 matching 7 bases. The V and J ends lost 4 bases and 4 bases, in that order; junction bases with no gene match: 10. CDR1 MNHEY and CDR2 SVGEGT come from the germline V gene. The CDR3 extends over 16 amino acids. For the CDR3, the DNA is TGTGCCAGCAGTTCTCCGGGCAGGGGGTTTAATCAGCCCCAGCATTTT. Protein product: CASSSPGRGFNQPQHF.

The chain carries TRBV11-3 and TRBJ2-7; 7 bases match TRBD1. Trimming at V came to 5 bases and at J to 4 bases, leaving 5 bases not matched to a gene. Germline CDR1 is SGHNT and CDR2 is YENEEA. The length of the CDR3 is 13 residues. For the CDR3, the DNA is TGTGCCAGCAGCGCCCAACAGGGGTACGAGCAGTACTTC. It yields the protein CASSAQQGYEQYF.

The rearrangement links TRBV2 to TRBJ2-7; D is possibly TRBD1 (6 bases). This CDR3 is built from 15 residues. The germline gives CDR1 SNHLY, CDR2 FYNNEI. Trimming took 5 bases from V and 1 from J, leaving 15 bases between them. The DNA of the CDR3 is TGTGCCAGCAGTCCCCCCCGGACAGTTTCCTACGAGCAGTACTTC. Amino acids: CASSPPRTVSYEQYF. The full variable domain, its missing parts supplied by reference TRBV2 and TRBJ2-7, is EPEVTQTPSHQVTQMGQEVILRCVPISNHLYFYWYRQILGQKVEFLVSFYNNEISEKSEIFDDQFSVERPDGSNFTLKIRSTKLEDSAMYFCASSPPRTVSYEQYFGPGTRLTVT.

The V gene is TRBV5-1, the J gene TRBJ2-7, with a tentative D call TRBD1 (7 bases). The length of the CDR3 is 13 residues. The germline V gene has CDR1 SGHRS and CDR2 YFSETQ. The ends were cut back, 0 bases at V and 9 bases at J, with 13 bases in the middle. In DNA form, the CDR3 reads TGCGCCAGCAGCTTGGAGAGGGGGGACAGGCAGTACTTC. It encodes CASSLERGDRQYF.

V is TRBV6-2 or TRBV6-3 and J is TRBJ1-2; 7 positions agree with TRBD1. CDR1 MNHEY and CDR2 SVGEGT come from the germline V gene. The CDR3 is 16 amino acids. Trimming at V came to 0 bases and at J to 2 bases, leaving 6 bases not matched to a gene. CDR3 protein: CASSYSLRGGNYGYTF. The CDR3 DNA reads TGTGCCAGCAGTTACTCATTGCGAGGGGGCAACTATGGCTACACCTTC.

The V gene is TRBV9, the J gene TRBJ2-5; 9 bases fit TRBD2. Germline V CDR1 and CDR2: SGDLS, YYNGEE. The CDR3 is made up of 16 amino acids. V lost 4 bases and J lost 1; bases outside the gene matches: 8. CDR3 sequence: CASSPRLAGSQETQYF. The CDR3 DNA follows: TGTGCCAGCAGCCCGCGGCTAGCGGGATCCCAAGAGACCCAGTACTTC.

The chain uses TRBV14 and TRBJ2-2, with TRBD1 matching 9 bases. Germline V gene sequence: CDR1 SGHDN, CDR2 FVKESK. V gave up 5 bases and J gave up 4 bases; unmatched junction bases: 5. This CDR3 spans 15 amino acids. CDR3 coding DNA: TGTGCCAGCAGCTGGACAGGGGACCCCACCGGGGAGCTGTTTTTT. This gives the protein CASSWTGDPTGELFF.

The chain joins TRBV7-9 to TRBJ1-2, with a tentative D call TRBD1 (6 bases). The CDR3 is made up of 15 amino acids. The V gene's germline CDR1 is SEHNR and CDR2 FQNEAQ (reference sequence). Trimming cost V 5 bases and J 8 bases, with 21 bases left between them. The CDR3 DNA is TGTGCCAGCAGCGGAACCCCCGGGACAACTTACGGCTACACCTTC. Translated, it gives CASSGTPGTTYGYTF.